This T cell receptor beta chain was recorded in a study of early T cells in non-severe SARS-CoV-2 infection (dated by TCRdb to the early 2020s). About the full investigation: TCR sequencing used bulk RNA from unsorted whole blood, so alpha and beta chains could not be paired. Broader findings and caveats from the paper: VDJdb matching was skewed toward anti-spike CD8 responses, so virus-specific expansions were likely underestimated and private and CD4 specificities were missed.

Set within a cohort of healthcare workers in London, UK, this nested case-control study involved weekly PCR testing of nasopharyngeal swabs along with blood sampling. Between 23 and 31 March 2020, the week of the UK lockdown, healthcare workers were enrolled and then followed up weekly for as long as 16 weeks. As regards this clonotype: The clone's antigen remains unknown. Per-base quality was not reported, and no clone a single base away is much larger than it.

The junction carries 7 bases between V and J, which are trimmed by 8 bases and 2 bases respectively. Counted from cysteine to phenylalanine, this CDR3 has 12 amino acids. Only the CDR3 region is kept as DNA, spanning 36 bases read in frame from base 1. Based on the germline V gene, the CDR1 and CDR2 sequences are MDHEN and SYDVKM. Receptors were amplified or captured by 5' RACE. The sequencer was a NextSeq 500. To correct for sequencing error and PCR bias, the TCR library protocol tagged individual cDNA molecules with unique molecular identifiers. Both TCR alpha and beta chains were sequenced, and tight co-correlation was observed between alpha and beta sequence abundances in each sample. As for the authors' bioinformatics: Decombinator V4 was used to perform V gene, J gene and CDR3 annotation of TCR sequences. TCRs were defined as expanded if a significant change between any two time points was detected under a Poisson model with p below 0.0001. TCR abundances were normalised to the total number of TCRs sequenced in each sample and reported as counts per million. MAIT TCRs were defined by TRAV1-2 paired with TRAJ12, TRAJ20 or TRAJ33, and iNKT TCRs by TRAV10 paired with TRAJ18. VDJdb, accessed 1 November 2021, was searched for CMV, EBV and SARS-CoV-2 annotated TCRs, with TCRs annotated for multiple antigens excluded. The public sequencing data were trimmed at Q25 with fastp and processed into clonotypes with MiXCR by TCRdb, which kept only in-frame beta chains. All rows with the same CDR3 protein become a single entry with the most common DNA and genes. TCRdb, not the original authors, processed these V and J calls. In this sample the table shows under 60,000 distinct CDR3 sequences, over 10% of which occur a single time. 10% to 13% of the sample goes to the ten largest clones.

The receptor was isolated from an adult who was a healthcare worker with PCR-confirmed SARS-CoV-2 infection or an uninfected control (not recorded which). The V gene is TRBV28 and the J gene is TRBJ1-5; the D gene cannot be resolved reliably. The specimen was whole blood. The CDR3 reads CASGQGNQPQHF. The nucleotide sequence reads TGTGCCAGCGGGCAGGGCAATCAGCCCCAGCATTTT.